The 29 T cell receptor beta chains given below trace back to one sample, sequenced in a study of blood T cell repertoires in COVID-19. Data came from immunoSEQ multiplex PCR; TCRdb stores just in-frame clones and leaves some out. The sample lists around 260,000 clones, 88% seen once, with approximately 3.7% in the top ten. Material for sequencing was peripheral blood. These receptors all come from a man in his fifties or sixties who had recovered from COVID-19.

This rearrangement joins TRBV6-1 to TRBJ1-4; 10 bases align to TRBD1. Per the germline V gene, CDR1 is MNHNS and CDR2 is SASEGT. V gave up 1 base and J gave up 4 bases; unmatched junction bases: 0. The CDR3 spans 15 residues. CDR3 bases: TGTGCCAGCAGTGAAGGGACAGGGGGTAATGAAAAACTGTTTTTT. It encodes CASSEGTGGNEKLFF.

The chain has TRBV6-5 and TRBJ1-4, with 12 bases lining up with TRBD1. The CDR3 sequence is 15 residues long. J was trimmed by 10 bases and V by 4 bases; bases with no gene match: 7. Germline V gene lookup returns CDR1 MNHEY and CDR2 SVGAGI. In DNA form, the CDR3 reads TGTGCCAGCAGTTCAACCGGGACAGGGGGCGGAAAACTGTTTTTT. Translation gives CASSSTGTGGGKLFF.

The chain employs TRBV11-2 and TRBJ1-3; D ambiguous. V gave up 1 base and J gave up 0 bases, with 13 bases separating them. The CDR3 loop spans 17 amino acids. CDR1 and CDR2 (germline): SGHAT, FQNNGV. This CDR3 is CASSLVARRLSGNTIYF. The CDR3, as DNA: TGTGCCAGCAGCTTAGTGGCCAGAAGACTCTCTGGAAACACCATATATTTT.

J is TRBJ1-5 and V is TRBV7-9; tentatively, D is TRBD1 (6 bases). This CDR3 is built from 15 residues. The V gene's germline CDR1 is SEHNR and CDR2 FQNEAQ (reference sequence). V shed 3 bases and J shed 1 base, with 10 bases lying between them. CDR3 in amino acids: CASSLSGGSNQPQHF. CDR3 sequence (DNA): TGTGCCAGCAGCTTGTCGGGGGGCAGCAATCAGCCCCAGCATTTT.

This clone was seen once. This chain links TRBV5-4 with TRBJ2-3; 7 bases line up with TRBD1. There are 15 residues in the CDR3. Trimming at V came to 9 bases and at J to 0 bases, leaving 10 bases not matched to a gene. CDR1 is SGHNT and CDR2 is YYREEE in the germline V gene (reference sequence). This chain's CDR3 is CATTSPQGSTDTQYF. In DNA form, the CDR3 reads TGTGCCACCACCTCCCCACAGGGGAGCACAGATACGCAGTATTTT.

CDR3 protein: CASSSGDRGNKNTYGYTF. CDR3 nucleotides: TGTGCCAGCAGTTCAGGGGACAGGGGGAATAAAAACACCTATGGCTACACCTTC. The chain combines TRBV27 with TRBJ1-2, with 11 bases aligning to TRBD1. The V gene end was trimmed by 4 bases and the J gene end by 4 bases; junction bases not matched to a gene: 14. The CDR3 extends over 18 amino acids. The germline V gene has CDR1 MNHEY and CDR2 SMNVEV (reference sequence).

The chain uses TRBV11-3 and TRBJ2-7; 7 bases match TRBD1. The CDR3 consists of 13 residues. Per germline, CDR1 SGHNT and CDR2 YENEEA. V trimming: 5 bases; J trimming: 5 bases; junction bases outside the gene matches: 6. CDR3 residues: CASSLDRVDEQYF. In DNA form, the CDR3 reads TGTGCCAGCAGCCTCGACAGGGTCGACGAGCAGTACTTC.

CDR3 sequence (DNA): TGTGCCAGCTCACCAACGGGGGGGGGTAATTCACCCCTCCACTTT. Its translation: CASSPTGGGNSPLHF. The chain is built from TRBV18 and TRBJ1-6; maybe TRBD1 (5 bases). CDR3 length: 15 residues. Germline CDR1 is KGHSH and CDR2 is LQKENI. Between the trimmed V and J ends, which lost 2 bases and 6 bases, there was a span of 11 bases.

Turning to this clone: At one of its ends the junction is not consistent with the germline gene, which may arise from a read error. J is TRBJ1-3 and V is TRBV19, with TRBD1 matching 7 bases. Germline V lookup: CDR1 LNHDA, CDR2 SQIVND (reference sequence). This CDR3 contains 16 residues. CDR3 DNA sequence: TGTGCCAGTAGTACCCACGTGGGGACAGTTGGAGACACCATATATTTT. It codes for CASSTHVGTVGDTIYF.

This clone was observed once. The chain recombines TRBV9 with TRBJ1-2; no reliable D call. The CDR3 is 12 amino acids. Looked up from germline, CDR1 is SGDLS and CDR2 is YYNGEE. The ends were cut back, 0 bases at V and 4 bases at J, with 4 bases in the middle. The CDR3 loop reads CASSVDSYGYTF. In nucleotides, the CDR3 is TGTGCCAGCAGCGTAGACAGCTATGGCTACACCTTC.

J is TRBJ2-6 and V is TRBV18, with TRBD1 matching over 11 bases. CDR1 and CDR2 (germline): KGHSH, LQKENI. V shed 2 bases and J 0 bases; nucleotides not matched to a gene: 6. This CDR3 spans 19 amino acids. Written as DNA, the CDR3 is TGTGCCAGCTCACCAGCGGGGACAGGGGGATACTCTGGGGCCAACGTCCTGACTTTC. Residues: CASSPAGTGGYSGANVLTF.

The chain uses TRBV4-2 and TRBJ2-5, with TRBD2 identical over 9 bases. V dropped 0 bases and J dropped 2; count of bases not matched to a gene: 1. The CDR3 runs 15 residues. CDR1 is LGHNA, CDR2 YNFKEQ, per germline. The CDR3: CASSQETSGQETQYF. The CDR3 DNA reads TGTGCCAGCAGCCAAGAGACTAGCGGACAAGAGACCCAGTACTTC.

In DNA form, the CDR3 reads TGCGCCAGCAGCTCCCTCGCCTACGCCTCCGAGCAGTACTTC. Protein: CASSSLAYASEQYF. The chain is built from TRBV5-1 and TRBJ2-7; D gene ambiguous. CDR3 size: 14 residues. Germline CDR1 reads SGHRS; CDR2 reads YFSETQ. Trimming removed 3 bases from V and 6 bases from J, with 16 bases in between.

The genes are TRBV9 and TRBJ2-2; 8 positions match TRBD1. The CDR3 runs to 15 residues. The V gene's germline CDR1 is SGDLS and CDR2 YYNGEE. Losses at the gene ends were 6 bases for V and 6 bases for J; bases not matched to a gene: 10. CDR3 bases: TGTGCCAGCAAGAATGGGGGACAGGCGGCCGGGGAGCTGTTTTTT. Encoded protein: CASKNGGQAAGELFF.

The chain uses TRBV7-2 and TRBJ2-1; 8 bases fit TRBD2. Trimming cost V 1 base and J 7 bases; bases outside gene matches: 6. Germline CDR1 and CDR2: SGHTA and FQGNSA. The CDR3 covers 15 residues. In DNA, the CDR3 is TGTGCCAGCAGCTTAGTTAGCGGGGTATCAAATGAGCAGTTCTTC. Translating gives CASSLVSGVSNEQFF.

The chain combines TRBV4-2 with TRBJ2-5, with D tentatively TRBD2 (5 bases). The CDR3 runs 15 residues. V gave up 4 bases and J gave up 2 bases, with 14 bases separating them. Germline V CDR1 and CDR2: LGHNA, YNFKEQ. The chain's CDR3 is CASSLTRGPQETQYF. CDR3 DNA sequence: TGTGCCAGCAGCCTCACCCGGGGTCCTCAAGAGACCCAGTACTTC.

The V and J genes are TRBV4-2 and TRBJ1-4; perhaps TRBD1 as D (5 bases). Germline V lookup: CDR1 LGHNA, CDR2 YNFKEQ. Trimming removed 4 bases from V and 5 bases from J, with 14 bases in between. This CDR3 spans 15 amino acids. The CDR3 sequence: CASSLDSRGNEKLFF. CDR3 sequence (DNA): TGTGCCAGCAGCCTCGACAGCCGGGGGAATGAAAAACTGTTTTTT.

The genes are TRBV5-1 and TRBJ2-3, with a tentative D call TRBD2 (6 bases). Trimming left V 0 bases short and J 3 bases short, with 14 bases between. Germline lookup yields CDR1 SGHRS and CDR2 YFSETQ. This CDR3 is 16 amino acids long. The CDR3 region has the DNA TGCGCCAGCAGCTTGGGGTGGGCGGGGCCGACAGATACGCAGTATTTT. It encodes CASSLGWAGPTDTQYF.

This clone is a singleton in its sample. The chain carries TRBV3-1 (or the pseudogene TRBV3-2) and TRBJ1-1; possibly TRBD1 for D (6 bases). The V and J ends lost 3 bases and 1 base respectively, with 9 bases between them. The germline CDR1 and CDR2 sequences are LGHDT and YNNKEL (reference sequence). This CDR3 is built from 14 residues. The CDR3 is CASSHLQGNTEAFF. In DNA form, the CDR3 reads TGTGCCAGCAGCCACCTACAGGGGAACACTGAAGCTTTCTTT.

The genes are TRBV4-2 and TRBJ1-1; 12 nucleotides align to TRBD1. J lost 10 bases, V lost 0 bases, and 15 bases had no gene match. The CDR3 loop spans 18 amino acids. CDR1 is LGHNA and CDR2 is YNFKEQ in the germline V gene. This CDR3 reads CASSQDWNLGTGGEVAFF. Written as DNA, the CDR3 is TGTGCCAGCAGCCAAGATTGGAACCTCGGGACAGGGGGCGAAGTAGCTTTCTTT.

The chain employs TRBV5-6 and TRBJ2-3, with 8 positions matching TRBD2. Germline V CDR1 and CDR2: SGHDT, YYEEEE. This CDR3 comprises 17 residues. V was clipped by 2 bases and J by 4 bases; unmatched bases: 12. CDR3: CASSFRWVAGFPDTQYF. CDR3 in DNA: TGTGCCAGCAGCTTTCGTTGGGTAGCGGGGTTTCCAGATACGCAGTATTTT.

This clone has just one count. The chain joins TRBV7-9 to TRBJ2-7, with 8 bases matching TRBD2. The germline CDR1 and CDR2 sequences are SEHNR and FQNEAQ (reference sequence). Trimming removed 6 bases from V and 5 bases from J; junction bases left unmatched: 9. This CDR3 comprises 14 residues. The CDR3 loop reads CASSFPGGKDEQYF. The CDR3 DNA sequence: TGTGCCAGCAGTTTTCCGGGGGGGAAGGACGAGCAGTACTTC.

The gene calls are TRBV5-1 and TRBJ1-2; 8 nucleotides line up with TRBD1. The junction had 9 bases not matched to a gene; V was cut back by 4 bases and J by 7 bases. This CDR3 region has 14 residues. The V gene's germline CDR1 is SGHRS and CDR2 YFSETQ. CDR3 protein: CASSEDRGLGGYTF. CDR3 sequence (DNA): TGCGCCAGCAGCGAAGACAGGGGTTTGGGTGGCTACACCTTC. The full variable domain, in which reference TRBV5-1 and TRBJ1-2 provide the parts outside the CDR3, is KAGVTQTPRYLIKTRGQQVTLSCSPISGHRSVSWYQQTPGQGLQFLFEYFSETQRNKGNFPGRFSGRQFSNSRSEMNVSTLELGDSALYLCASSEDRGLGGYTFGSGTRLTVV.

The CDR3 spells CASTDISNQPQHF. Here the CDR3 DNA reads TGTGCCAGCACCGACATTAGCAATCAGCCCCAGCATTTT. V gene TRBV6-6 combines with J gene TRBJ1-5, with D unresolved. The CDR3 covers 13 residues. From germline, CDR1 is MNHNY and CDR2 SVGAGI (reference sequence). V lost 7 bases to trimming and J lost 0 bases, with 7 bases between them.

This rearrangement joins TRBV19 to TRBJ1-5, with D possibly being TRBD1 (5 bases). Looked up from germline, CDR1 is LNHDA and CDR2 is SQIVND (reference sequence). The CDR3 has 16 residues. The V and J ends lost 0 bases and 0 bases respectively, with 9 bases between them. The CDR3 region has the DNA TGTGCCAGTAGTATAGAGGGGGGAAGTAGCAATCAGCCCCAGCATTTT. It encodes CASSIEGGSSNQPQHF.

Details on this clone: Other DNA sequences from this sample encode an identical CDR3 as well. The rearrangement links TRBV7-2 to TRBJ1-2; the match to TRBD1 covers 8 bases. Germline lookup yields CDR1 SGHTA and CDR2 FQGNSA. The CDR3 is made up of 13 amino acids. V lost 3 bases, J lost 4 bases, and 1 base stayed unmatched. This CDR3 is CASSLGTGYGYTF. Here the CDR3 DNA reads TGTGCCAGCAGCTTGGGGACAGGCTATGGCTACACCTTC.

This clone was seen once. CDR3: CASSFISFLSDTEAFF. CDR3 bases: TGCGCCAGCAGCTTTATAAGCTTTCTTTCCGACACTGAAGCTTTCTTT. The chain employs TRBV5-1 and TRBJ1-1; the D is unclear. The V end was cut by 2 bases, the J end by 3 bases, with 17 bases between. The germline gives CDR1 SGHRS, CDR2 YFSETQ. This CDR3 comprises 16 residues. The whole variable domain, filled in from reference TRBV5-1 and TRBJ1-1, reads KAGVTQTPRYLIKTRGQQVTLSCSPISGHRSVSWYQQTPGQGLQFLFEYFSETQRNKGNFPGRFSGRQFSNSRSEMNVSTLELGDSALYLCASSFISFLSDTEAFFGQGTRLTVV.

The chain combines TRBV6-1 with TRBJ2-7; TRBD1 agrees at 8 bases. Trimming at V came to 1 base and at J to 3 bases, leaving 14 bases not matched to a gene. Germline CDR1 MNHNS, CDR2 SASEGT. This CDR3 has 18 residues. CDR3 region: CASSEVVPRDRSIYEQYF. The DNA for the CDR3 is TGTGCCAGCAGTGAAGTCGTCCCCCGGGACAGGTCAATCTACGAGCAGTACTTC.

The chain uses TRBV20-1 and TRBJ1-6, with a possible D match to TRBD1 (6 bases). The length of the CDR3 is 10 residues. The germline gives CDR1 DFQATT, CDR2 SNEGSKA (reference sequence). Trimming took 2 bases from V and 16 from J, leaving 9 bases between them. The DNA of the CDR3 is TGCAGTGCTAGACGGACAGAACTCCACTTT. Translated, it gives CSARRTELHF.